These 28 T cell receptor beta chains came from one sample sequenced in a study of breast tumors, draining lymph nodes, adjacent tissues. Samples came from axillary lymph nodes draining the breast cancer. From the multiplex PCR reads, TCRdb called clonotypes with MiXCR, one entry per CDR3 protein. This table holds fewer than 300,000 distinct CDR3 sequences, roughly 32% found once. The sequencing sample was made of axillary lymph node tissue. These receptors originate from a female donor with breast cancer. Some clones in this sample may be carry-over from other donors' samples.

This clonotype was seen ten or more times. The chain combines TRBV28 with TRBJ2-5; 16 bases map to TRBD2. CDR3 length: 14 amino acids. V dropped 8 bases and J dropped 5; count of bases not matched to a gene: 2. The germline V gene has CDR1 MDHEN and CDR2 SYDVKM. CDR3 sequence (DNA): TGTGCCAGCTGGGGACTAGCGGGAGGGGAGACCCAGTACTTC. This encodes CASWGLAGGETQYF.

The table lists this clonotype with a few counts. A much larger clone differs from this one at a single base, so this may be a read error. The chain carries TRBV9 and TRBJ1-2; D uncertain. Germline CDR1 and CDR2: SGDLS and YYNGEE. This CDR3 spans 15 amino acids. CDR3 protein: CASSVGQDLGYGSTF. The CDR3, as DNA: TGTGCCAGCAGCGTAGGGCAAGATTTGGGCTATGGCTCCACCTTC.

The chain uses TRBV6-1 and TRBJ1-2; 10 bases agree with TRBD1. Germline-derived CDR1 and CDR2 are MNHNS and SASEGT. V shed 6 bases, J shed 8 bases, and the junction held 9 bases outside the gene matches. This CDR3 spans 14 amino acids. The CDR3 nucleotides are TGTGCCAGCAGGCGGGACGGGACAGGGGTCGGCTACACCTTC. Protein sequence: CASRRDGTGVGYTF.

On this clonotype itself: A read error may produce the germline difference seen at one junction end. The J gene is TRBJ2-7, the V gene TRBV15; D gene ambiguous. CDR1 LNHNV and CDR2 YYDKDF come from the germline V gene (reference sequence). The CDR3 is made up of 13 amino acids. In DNA, the CDR3 is TGCGCCACCAGCAGAGAGTTCACGTACGGGCAGTACTTC. This codes for CATSREFTYGQYF.

With regard to this clonotype: The junction and the germline gene differ at one end; a read error may be behind it. The rearrangement links TRBV15 to TRBJ2-1; 9 bases map to TRBD1. The germline V gene encodes CDR1 LNHNV and CDR2 YYDKDF (reference sequence). The CDR3 spans 15 residues. The CDR3 nucleotides read TGTGCCAGCAGCTTAGGACAGGGGAGGGCCAATGAGCAGTTCTTC. It translates to CASSLGQGRANEQFF.

Remarks on this clonotype: A much larger clone lies one base from this, so it may be a read error. The V call is TRBV7-6, the J call TRBJ2-1; D assignment may be TRBD1 or TRBD2 (6 bases each). The germline CDR1 and CDR2 sequences are SGHVS and FNYEAQ. This CDR3 is built from 15 residues. The CDR3 region has the DNA TGTGCCAGCAGAAAGGGGGGCGTCTCCTACAATGAGCAGCTCTTC. This codes for CASRKGGVSYNEQLF.

The V and J genes are TRBV2 and TRBJ1-2; D is possibly TRBD1 (5 bases). This CDR3 has 14 amino acids. V was pared by 7 bases and J by 7 bases, with 19 bases between. The germline CDR1 and CDR2 sequences are SNHLY and FYNNEI. The CDR3 DNA reads TGTGCCAGCAAAAAGGAAAGGGGAACTCGTGGCTACACCTTC. Translated, it gives CASKKERGTRGYTF.

This clonotype was counted ten times or more. One end of the junction fails to match germline, which may point to a read error. V usage is TRBV6-1 and J usage is TRBJ2-3; D gene ambiguous. Per the germline V gene, CDR1 is MNHNS and CDR2 is SASEGT. CDR3 length: 11 amino acids. CDR3 sequence: CASTNTDTQYF. The DNA for the CDR3 is TGCGCCAGCACCAATACAGATACGCAGTATTTT.

There are many counts of this clonotype. The J gene is TRBJ2-1, the V gene TRBV5-5; unclear D gene. The V end was cut by 1 base, the J end by 5 bases, with 7 bases between. Germline V lookup: CDR1 SGHKS, CDR2 YYEKEE (reference sequence). The CDR3 consists of 13 residues. CDR3 sequence (DNA): TGTGCCAGCAGCTTGATCCCCAACAATGAGCAGTTCTTC. Translated, it gives CASSLIPNNEQFF.

The chain has TRBV20-1 and TRBJ2-3; 9 bases are a match to TRBD2. The V and J ends lost 6 bases and 5 bases, in that order; junction bases with no gene match: 9. Germline CDR1 and CDR2: DFQATT and SNEGSKA (reference sequence). The CDR3 extends over 14 amino acids. DNA for the CDR3: TGCAGTGCCCCCAGCCTAGCGGGAAAAGATACGCAGTATTTT. Its protein product is CSAPSLAGKDTQYF.

The table lists this clonotype with many counts. This chain joins TRBV7-2 and TRBJ2-7, with 8 nucleotides matching TRBD2. This CDR3 region has 15 residues. V lost 1 base and J lost 1; bases outside the gene matches: 3. Per germline, CDR1 SGHTA and CDR2 FQGNSA. The CDR3 region is CASSLEAGVSYEQYF. CDR3 nucleotide sequence: TGTGCCAGCAGCTTAGAAGCGGGAGTATCCTACGAGCAGTACTTC.

This clonotype appeared many times. The genes are TRBV4-2 and TRBJ2-7, with D possibly matching TRBD2 (5 bases). Trimming took off 0 bases at V and 1 base at J, with 7 bases between the two ends. The CDR3 sequence is 14 residues long. The germline V gene has CDR1 LGHNA and CDR2 YNFKEQ. DNA for the CDR3: TGTGCCAGCAGCCAAGATTCGGGGTCCTACGAGCAGTACTTC. Amino acid sequence: CASSQDSGSYEQYF.

This clonotype was recorded at least ten times. Written as DNA, the CDR3 is TGTGCCAGCAGCGTAGTCGGAGATGCTGGAAACACCATATATTTT. Translating it yields CASSVVGDAGNTIYF. This chain links TRBV9 with TRBJ1-3; D is unresolved. Trimming removed 0 bases at V and 2 bases at J, with 9 bases between. This CDR3 has 15 amino acids. Germline V gene lookup returns CDR1 SGDLS and CDR2 YYNGEE. Full variable domain (missing parts from reference TRBV9 and TRBJ1-3): DSGVTQTPKHLITATGQRVTLRCSPRSGDLSVYWYQQSLDQGLQFLIQYYNGEERAKGNILERFSAQQFPDLHSELNLSSLELGDSALYFCASSVVGDAGNTIYFGEGSWLTVV.

This clonotype was counted at least ten times. This sequence joins TRBV6-2 or TRBV6-3 and TRBJ1-5; the match to TRBD1 covers 9 bases. The CDR3 loop spans 15 amino acids. Looked up from germline, CDR1 is MNHEY and CDR2 is SVGEGT. Germline trimming cut 7 bases from V and 4 bases from J; bases unmatched to any gene: 8. The chain's CDR3 is CASKRRDRENQPQHF. As DNA, the CDR3 is TGTGCCAGCAAGAGGCGGGACAGGGAAAATCAGCCCCAGCATTTT.

As to this clonotype: The conserved phenylalanine or tryptophan normally closing the CDR3 is absent here, so this likely arose from a read error. V is TRBV25-1 and J is TRBJ2-7; a possible D gene is TRBD2 (7 bases). CDR1 is MGHDK and CDR2 is SYGVNS in the germline V gene. The CDR3 runs 18 residues. V was cut by 0 bases and J by 6 bases, with 24 bases left in between. The CDR3 loop is CASSEYKGGAGRGGEQYS. The CDR3 DNA is TGTGCCAGCAGTGAATATAAAGGGGGAGCGGGACGCGGTGGCGAGCAGTACTCC.

This clonotype was detected a few times. One base away lies a much larger clone, so this may be a sequencing read error. The chain links TRBV6-1 to TRBJ2-1, with D maybe TRBD2 (5 bases). The germline CDR1 and CDR2 sequences are MNHNS and SASEGT. Trimming took off 5 bases at V and 6 bases at J, with 17 bases between the two ends. The CDR3 loop spans 15 amino acids. The chain's CDR3 is CASSQVRGGSNEQFF. The CDR3 DNA sequence: TGTGCCAGCAGTCAAGTTAGAGGAGGAAGCAATGAGCAGTTCTTC.

There are a few counts of this clonotype. A single base separates this from a much larger clone, so it may be a read error. The V call is TRBV7-3, the J call TRBJ2-1; 9 bases match TRBD2. The CDR3 is 19 amino acids. Losses at the gene ends were 2 bases for V and 5 bases for J; bases not matched to a gene: 16. Germline V CDR1 and CDR2: SGHTA, FQGTGA. The CDR3 sequence is CASSLEGGRASPSHNEQFF. The CDR3 coding sequence is TGTGCCAGCAGCTTAGAGGGCGGGAGGGCCTCCCCCTCTCACAATGAGCAGTTCTTC.

This clonotype was observed many times. The V call is TRBV20-1, the J call TRBJ2-5; TRBD1 agrees at 11 bases. J lost 5 bases, V lost 0 bases, and 8 bases had no gene match. Germline V lookup: CDR1 DFQATT, CDR2 SNEGSKA (reference sequence). The CDR3 length is 16 residues. The CDR3 region is CSARDPWTGGRETQYF. The DNA for the CDR3 is TGCAGTGCTAGAGATCCTTGGACAGGGGGCCGGGAGACCCAGTACTTC.

This clonotype was counted many times. The rearrangement uses TRBV30 and TRBJ2-1, with TRBD2 identical over 11 bases. Trimming cost V 3 bases and J 9 bases; bases outside gene matches: 7. This CDR3 has 14 amino acids. In germline, CDR1 is GTSNPN, CDR2 SVGIG (reference sequence). The CDR3 DNA is TGTGCCTGGAGCTTAGCGGGAGGGCAAAGTGAGCAGTTCTTC. This codes for CAWSLAGGQSEQFF.

This clonotype showed up many times. This chain links TRBV18 with TRBJ2-2; D is undetermined. CDR3 length: 13 amino acids. CDR1 and CDR2 (germline): KGHSH, LQKENI. With 2 bases removed from V and 6 bases from J, the gap between germline ends came to 7 bases. The CDR3 sequence is CASSPFDPGELFF. Here the CDR3 DNA reads TGTGCCAGCTCACCATTCGACCCCGGGGAGCTGTTTTTT.

On this clonotype itself: Its ends do not fully match the called genes, so a read error is possible. The CDR3 nucleotides read TGTGCTAGCAGCTTACGGCGGGGCGGGCGAGAGACCCAGTACTTC. Translated, it gives CASSLRRGGRETQYF. This sequence joins TRBV7-7 and TRBJ2-5, with D perhaps matching TRBD2 (6 bases). The CDR3 is 15 residues long. CDR1 is SSHAT, CDR2 FNYEAQ, per germline (reference sequence).

This clonotype was observed a handful of times. V usage is TRBV7-9 and J usage is TRBJ1-1; D possibly corresponds to TRBD1 (6 bases). V lost 5 bases and J 5 bases, leaving 15 bases between the germline ends. The CDR3 loop spans 14 amino acids. Germline lookup yields CDR1 SEHNR and CDR2 FQNEAQ (reference sequence). CDR3 region: CASSQLTGGTEAFF. CDR3 in DNA: TGTGCCAGCAGCCAATTGACAGGAGGAACTGAAGCTTTCTTT.

Turning to this clonotype: A much larger clone differs by one base, so this may be a read error. This chain links TRBV6-1 with TRBJ1-5; 7 bases are a match to TRBD1. Germline CDR1 MNHNS, CDR2 SASEGT. V was clipped by 6 bases and J by 6 bases; unmatched bases: 8. The length of the CDR3 is 14 residues. For the CDR3, the DNA is TGTGCCAGCAGACCCGACAGGGATGGTCAGCCCCAGCATTTT. Translating it yields CASRPDRDGQPQHF.

This clonotype occurred many times. This chain uses TRBV7-9 with TRBJ2-2; tentatively, D is TRBD2 (5 bases). CDR1 SEHNR and CDR2 FQNEAQ come from the germline V gene (reference sequence). V lost 2 bases to trimming and J lost 4 bases, with 8 bases between them. The CDR3 is 14 amino acids. The CDR3: CASSLTGSTGELFF. The CDR3 nucleotides are TGTGCCAGCAGCTTAACGGGGTCCACCGGGGAGCTGTTTTTT.

This clonotype was recorded at least ten times. The rearrangement links TRBV12-3 or TRBV12-4 to TRBJ2-7; possibly TRBD2 for D (6 bases). The CDR3 consists of 14 residues. With 3 bases removed from V and 5 bases from J, the gap between germline ends came to 14 bases. The CDR3: CASSFSGAPNEQYF. The CDR3 DNA reads TGTGCCAGCAGTTTCTCGGGAGCTCCTAACGAGCAGTACTTC.

This clonotype appeared a single time. A single base separates this from a much larger clone, so it may be a read error. The rearrangement uses TRBV6-6 and TRBJ1-5; possible D gene TRBD1, 6 bases. CDR3 length equals 17 residues. Germline values: CDR1 MNHNY, CDR2 SVGAGI (reference sequence). CDR3 residues: CASSHSGGQTSNRPQHF. CDR3 DNA sequence: TGTGCCAGCAGTCACTCGGGGGGCCAGACTAGCAATCGGCCCCAGCATTTT.

This clonotype occurred many times. The CDR3 nucleotides read TGTGCCAGCAGTGTAGGGGTTAGCAGCAGCACAGATACGCAGTATTTT. This sequence encodes CASSVGVSSSTDTQYF. The chain recombines TRBV7-9 with TRBJ2-3, with a tentative D call TRBD1 (5 bases). V lost 6 bases and J lost 0, with 16 bases in between. The CDR3 covers 16 residues. Germline values: CDR1 SEHNR, CDR2 FQNEAQ (reference sequence).

This clonotype appeared a few times. This may be a read error, as it is one base from a much larger clone. V gene TRBV6-1 combines with J gene TRBJ2-5, with 8 nucleotides matching TRBD1. V was pared by 7 bases and J by 3 bases, with 4 bases of the junction left unmatched. Germline CDR1 reads MNHNS; CDR2 reads SASEGT. The CDR3 sequence is 13 residues long. CDR3 region: CASTHRGKETQYF. In DNA, the CDR3 is TGTGCCAGCACGCACAGGGGGAAAGAGACCCAGTACTTC.